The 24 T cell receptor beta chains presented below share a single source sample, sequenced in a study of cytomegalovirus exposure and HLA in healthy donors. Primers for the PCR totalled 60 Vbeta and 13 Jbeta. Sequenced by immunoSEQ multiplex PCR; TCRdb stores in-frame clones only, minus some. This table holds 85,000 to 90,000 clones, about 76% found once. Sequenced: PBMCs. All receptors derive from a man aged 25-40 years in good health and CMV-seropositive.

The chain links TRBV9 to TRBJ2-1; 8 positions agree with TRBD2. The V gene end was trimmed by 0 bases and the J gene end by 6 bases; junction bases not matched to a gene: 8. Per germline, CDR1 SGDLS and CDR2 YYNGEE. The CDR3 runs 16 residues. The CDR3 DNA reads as TGTGCCAGCAGCGTAGTAGCGGGGCAGGTTCTCAATGAGCAGTTCTTC. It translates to CASSVVAGQVLNEQFF.

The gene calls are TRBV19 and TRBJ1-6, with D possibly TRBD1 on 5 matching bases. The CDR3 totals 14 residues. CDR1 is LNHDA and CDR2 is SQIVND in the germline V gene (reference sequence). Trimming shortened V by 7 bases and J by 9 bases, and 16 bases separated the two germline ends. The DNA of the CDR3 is TGTGCCAGTACCCTGGGGGGAAGTGGTTCACCCCTCCACTTT. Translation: CASTLGGSGSPLHF. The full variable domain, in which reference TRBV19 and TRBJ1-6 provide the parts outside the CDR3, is DGGITQSPKYLFRKEGQNVTLSCEQNLNHDAMYWYRQDPGQGLRLIYYSQIVNDFQKGDIAEGYSVSREKKESFPLTVTSAQKNPTAFYLCASTLGGSGSPLHFGNGTRLTVT.

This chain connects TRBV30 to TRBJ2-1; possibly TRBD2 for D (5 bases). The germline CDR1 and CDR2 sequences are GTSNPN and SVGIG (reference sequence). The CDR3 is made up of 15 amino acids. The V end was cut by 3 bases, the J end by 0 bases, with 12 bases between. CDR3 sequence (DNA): TGTGCCTGGAGCGAGGGATCGAGCTCCTACAATGAGCAGTTCTTC. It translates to CAWSEGSSSYNEQFF.

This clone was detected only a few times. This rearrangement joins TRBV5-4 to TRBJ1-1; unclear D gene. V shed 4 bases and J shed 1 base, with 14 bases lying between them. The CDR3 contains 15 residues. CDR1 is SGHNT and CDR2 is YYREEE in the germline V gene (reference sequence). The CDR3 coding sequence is TGTGCCAGCAGCCCCCCGGGTATACCGAACACTGAAGCTTTCTTT. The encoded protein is CASSPPGIPNTEAFF.

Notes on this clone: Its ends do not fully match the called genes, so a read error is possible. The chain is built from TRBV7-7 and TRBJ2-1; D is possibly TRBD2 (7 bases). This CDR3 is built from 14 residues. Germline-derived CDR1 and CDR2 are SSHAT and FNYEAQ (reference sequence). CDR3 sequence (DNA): TGTGCTAGCAGCTTGGGGGGGGGCCCCAATGAGCAGTTCTTC. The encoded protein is CASSLGGGPNEQFF.

The CDR3 nucleotides read TGTGCCAGCAGCCTCCGTCGGACAGCCAAGCCCGGCACTAATGAAAAACTGTTTTTT. It is translated as CASSLRRTAKPGTNEKLFF. The chain recombines TRBV28 with TRBJ1-4, with D perhaps TRBD1 (6 bases). The CDR3 sequence is 19 residues long. V gave up 6 bases and J gave up 2 bases, with 25 bases separating them. Germline CDR1 reads MDHEN; CDR2 reads SYDVKM.

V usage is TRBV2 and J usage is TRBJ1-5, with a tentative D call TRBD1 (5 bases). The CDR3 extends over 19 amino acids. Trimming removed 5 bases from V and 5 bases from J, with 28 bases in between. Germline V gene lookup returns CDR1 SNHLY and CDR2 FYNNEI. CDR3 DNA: TGTGCCAGCAGTTTAAGGGGCGATGGTCAGTCGCGGTCCCATCAGCCCCAGCATTTT. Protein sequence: CASSLRGDGQSRSHQPQHF.

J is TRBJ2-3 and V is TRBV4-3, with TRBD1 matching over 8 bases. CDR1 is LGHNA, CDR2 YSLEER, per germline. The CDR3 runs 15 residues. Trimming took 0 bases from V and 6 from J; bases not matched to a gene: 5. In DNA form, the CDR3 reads TGCGCCAGCAGCCAAGACCGGACAGGGAGGGATACGCAGTATTTT. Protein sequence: CASSQDRTGRDTQYF.

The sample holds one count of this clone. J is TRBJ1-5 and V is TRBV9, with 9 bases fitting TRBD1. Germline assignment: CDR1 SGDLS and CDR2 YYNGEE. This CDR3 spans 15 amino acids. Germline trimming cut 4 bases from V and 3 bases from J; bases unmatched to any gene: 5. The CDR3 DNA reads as TGTGCCAGCAGCCCGGGACAGGGATTCAATCAGCCCCAGCATTTT. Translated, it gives CASSPGQGFNQPQHF.

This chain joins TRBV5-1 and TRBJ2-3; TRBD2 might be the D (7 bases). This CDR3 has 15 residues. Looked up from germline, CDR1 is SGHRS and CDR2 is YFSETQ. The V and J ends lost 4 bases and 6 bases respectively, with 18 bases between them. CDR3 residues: CASSNPGGPADTQYF. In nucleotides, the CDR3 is TGCGCCAGCAGCAATCCCGGGGGGCCCGCGGATACGCAGTATTTT.

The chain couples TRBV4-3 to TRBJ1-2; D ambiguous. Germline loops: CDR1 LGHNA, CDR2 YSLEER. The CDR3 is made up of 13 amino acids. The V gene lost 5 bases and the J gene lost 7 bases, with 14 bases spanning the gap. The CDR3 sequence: CASSWEGSRGYTF. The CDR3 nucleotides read TGCGCCAGCAGCTGGGAAGGGAGTCGTGGCTACACCTTC.

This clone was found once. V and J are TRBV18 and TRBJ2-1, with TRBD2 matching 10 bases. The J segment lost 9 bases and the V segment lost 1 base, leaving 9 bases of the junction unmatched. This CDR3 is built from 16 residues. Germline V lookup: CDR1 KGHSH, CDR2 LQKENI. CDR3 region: CASSPQGASGGVEQFF. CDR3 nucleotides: TGTGCCAGCTCACCACAGGGGGCTAGCGGGGGCGTTGAGCAGTTCTTC.

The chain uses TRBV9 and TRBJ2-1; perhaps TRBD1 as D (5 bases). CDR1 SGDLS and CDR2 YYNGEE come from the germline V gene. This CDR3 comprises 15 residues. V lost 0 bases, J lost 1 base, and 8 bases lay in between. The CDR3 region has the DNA TGTGCCAGCAGCGTAGATAGGGGATCCTACAATGAGCAGTTCTTC. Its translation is CASSVDRGSYNEQFF.

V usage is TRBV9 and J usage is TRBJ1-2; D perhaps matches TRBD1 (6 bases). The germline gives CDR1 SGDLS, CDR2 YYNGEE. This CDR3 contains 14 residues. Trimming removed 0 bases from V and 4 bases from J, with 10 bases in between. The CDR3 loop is CASSVGDTIYGYTF. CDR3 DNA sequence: TGTGCCAGCAGCGTAGGGGACACCATCTATGGCTACACCTTC.

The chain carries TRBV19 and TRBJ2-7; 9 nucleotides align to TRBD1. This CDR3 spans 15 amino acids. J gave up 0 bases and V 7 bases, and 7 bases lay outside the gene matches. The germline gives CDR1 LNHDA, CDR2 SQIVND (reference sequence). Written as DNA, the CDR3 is TGTGCCAGTACCACCGGGACAGGGAACTCCTACGAGCAGTACTTC. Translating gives CASTTGTGNSYEQYF.

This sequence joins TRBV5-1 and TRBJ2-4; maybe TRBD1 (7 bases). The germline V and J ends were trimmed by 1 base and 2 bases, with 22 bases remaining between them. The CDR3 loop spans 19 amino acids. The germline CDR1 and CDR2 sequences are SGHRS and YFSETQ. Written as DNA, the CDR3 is TGCGCCAGCAGCTTGTTAGGGTTTGTGGCAGGGGGGTCCAAAAACATTCAGTACTTC. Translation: CASSLLGFVAGGSKNIQYF.

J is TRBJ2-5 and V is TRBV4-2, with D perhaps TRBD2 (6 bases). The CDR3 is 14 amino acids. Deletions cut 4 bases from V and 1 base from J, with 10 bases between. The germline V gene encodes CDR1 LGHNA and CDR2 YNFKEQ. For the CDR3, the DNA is TGTGCCAGCAGCCCCGGGAGTTTCCAAGAGACCCAGTACTTC. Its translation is CASSPGSFQETQYF.

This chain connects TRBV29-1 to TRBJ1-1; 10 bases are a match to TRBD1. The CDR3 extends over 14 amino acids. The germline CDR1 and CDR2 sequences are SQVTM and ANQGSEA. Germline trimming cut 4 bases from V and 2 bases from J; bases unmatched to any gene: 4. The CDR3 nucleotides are TGCAGCGTTGGGGGACAGGGGTTTAACACTGAAGCTTTCTTT. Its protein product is CSVGGQGFNTEAFF.

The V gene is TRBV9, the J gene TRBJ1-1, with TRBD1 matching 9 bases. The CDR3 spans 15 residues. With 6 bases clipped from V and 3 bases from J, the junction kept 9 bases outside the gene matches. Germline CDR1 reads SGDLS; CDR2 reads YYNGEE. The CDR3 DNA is TGTGCCAGCACAAGACAGGGGGGATCGGACACTGAAGCTTTCTTT. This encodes CASTRQGGSDTEAFF. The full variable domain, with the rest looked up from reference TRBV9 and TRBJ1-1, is DSGVTQTPKHLITATGQRVTLRCSPRSGDLSVYWYQQSLDQGLQFLIQYYNGEERAKGNILERFSAQQFPDLHSELNLSSLELGDSALYFCASTRQGGSDTEAFFGQGTRLTVV.

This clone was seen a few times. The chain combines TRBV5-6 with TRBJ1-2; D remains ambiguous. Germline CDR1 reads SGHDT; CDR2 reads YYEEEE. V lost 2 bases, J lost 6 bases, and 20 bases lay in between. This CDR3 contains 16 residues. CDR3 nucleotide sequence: TGTGCCAGCAGCTTTGACGGCGTAGGTGCTGAGGATGGCTACACCTTC. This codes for CASSFDGVGAEDGYTF.

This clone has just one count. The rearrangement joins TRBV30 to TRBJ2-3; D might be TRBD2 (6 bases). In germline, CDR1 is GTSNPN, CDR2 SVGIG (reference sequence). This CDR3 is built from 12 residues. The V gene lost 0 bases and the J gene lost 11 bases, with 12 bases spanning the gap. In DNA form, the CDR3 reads TGTGCCTGGAGTGTAGCGGGTGCATGGCAGTATTTT. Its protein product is CAWSVAGAWQYF.

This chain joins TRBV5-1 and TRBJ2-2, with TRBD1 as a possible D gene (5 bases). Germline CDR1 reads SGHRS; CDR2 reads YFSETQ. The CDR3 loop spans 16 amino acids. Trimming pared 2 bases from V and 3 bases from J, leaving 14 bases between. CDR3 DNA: TGCGCCAGCAGCTTCTTTTCAGGGTACCACACCGGGGAGCTGTTTTTT. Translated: CASSFFSGYHTGELFF.

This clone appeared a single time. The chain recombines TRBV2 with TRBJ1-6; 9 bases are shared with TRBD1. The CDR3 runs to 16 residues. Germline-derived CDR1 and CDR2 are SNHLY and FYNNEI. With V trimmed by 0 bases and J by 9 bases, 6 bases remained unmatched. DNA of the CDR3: TGTGCCAGCAGTGAAGCCCGGGACAGGGATTTTTCACCCCTCCACTTT. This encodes CASSEARDRDFSPLHF.

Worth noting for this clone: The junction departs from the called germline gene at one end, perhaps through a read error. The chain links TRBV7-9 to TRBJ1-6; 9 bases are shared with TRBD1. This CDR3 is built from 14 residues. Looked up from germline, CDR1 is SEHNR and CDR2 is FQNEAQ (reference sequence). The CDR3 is CSSSPGQGHSPLHF. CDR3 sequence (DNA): TGTTCCAGCAGCCCCGGACAGGGGCATTCACCCCTCCACTTT.